The present entry profiles one T cell receptor (beta chain) with its context. Shortly before study entry, within 2 weeks, exposed participants had met a COVID-19 case. Data came from immunoSEQ multiplex PCR; TCRdb stores just in-frame clones and leaves some out. The sample lists 360,000 or so clones; about nine tenths were seen once. This entry belongs to a study of blood T cell repertoires in COVID-19. The overall study: Specimens from acute and convalescent COVID-19 originated in the United States, Italy and Spain. T cells, B-cell-depleted T cells, or PBMCs supplied cDNA or gDNA.

Germline values: CDR1 SGHAT, CDR2 FQNNGV. This CDR3 comprises 15 residues. Trimming removed 1 base at V and 3 bases at J, with 12 bases between. The sequence came from a woman in her thirties who had been exposed to COVID-19. The gene calls are TRBV11-2 and TRBJ1-1, with D uncertain. Sequencing used PBMCs or T cells enriched from blood (not recorded which). Here the CDR3 DNA reads TGTGCCAGCAGCTTAGGGGTATCCCGGGACACTGAAGCTTTCTTT. It yields the protein CASSLGVSRDTEAFF.